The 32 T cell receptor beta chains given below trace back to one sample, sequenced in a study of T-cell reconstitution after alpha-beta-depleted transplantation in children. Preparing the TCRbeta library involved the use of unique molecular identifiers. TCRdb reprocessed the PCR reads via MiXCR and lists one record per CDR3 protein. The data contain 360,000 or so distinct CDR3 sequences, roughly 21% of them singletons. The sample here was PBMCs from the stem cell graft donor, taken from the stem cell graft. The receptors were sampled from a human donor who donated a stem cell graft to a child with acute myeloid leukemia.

CDR3 sequence reads: CASSLALGREQFF. CDR3 nucleotide sequence: TGTGCCAGCAGTTTAGCTTTAGGGCGTGAGCAGTTCTTC. The chain couples TRBV12-3 or TRBV12-4 to TRBJ2-1; no firm D call. Trimming cost V 0 bases and J 9 bases, with 9 bases left between them. CDR3 length equals 13 residues.

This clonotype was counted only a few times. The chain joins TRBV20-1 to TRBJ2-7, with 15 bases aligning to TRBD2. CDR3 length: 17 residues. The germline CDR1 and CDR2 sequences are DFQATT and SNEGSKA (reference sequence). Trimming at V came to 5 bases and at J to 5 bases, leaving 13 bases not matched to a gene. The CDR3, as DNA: TGCAGTGCTTCTCCGGGACTAGCGGGGGGTGTTCGGGACGAGCAGTACTTC. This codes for CSASPGLAGGVRDEQYF.

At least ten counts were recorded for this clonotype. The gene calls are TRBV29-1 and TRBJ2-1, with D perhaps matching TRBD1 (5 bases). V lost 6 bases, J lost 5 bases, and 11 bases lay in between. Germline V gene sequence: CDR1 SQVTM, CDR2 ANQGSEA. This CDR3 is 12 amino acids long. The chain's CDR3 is CSVRQTHNEQFF. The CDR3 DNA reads TGCAGCGTCCGACAGACCCACAATGAGCAGTTCTTC.

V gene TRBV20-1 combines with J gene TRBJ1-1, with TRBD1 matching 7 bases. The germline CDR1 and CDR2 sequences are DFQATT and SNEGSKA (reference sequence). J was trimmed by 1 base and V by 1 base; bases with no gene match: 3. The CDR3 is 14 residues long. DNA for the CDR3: TGCAGTGCTAGAGGCGACAGGGAGAACACTGAAGCTTTCTTT. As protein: CSARGDRENTEAFF.

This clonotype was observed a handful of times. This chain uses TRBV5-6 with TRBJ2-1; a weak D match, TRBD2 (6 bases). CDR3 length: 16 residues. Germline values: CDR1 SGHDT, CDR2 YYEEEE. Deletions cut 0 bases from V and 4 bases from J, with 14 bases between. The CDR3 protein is CASSLAPQRAYNEQFF. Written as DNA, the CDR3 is TGTGCCAGCAGCTTGGCCCCCCAGCGGGCTTACAATGAGCAGTTCTTC.

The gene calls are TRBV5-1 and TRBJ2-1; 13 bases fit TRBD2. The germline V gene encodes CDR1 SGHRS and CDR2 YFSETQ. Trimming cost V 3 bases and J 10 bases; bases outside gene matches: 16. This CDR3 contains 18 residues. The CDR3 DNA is TGCGCCAGCAGCTCAGGACTAGCGGGAGAAGCGGTGATGCAGGAGCAGTTCTTC. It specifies CASSSGLAGEAVMQEQFF.

DNA for the CDR3: TGTGCCAGCAGTTTCGTACTAGCGGGAGACCTCAATGAGCAGTTCTTC. This translates into CASSFVLAGDLNEQFF. The chain joins TRBV12-3 or TRBV12-4 to TRBJ2-1, with 11 bases lining up with TRBD2. J was trimmed by 6 bases and V by 3 bases; bases with no gene match: 7. The CDR3 sequence is 16 residues long.

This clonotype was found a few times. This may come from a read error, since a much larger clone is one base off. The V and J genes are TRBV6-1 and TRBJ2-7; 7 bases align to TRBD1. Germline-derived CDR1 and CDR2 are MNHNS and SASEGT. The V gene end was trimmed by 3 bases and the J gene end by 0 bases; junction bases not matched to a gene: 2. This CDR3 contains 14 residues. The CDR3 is CASSDRGSSYEQYF. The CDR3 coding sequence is TGTGCCAGCAGTGACAGGGGGAGCTCCTACGAGCAGTACTTC.

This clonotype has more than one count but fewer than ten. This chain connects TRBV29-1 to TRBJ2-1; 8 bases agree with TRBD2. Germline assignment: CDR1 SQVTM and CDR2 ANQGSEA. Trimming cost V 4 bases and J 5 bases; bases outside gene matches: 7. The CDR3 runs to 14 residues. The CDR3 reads CSVVGGLENNEQFF. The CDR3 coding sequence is TGCAGCGTTGTCGGGGGACTAGAAAACAATGAGCAGTTCTTC.

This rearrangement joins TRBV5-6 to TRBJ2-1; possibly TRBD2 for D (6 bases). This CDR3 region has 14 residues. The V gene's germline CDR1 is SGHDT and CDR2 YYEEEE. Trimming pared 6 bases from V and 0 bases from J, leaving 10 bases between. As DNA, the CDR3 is TGTGCCAGCACTGATAGCGGCTCCTACAATGAGCAGTTCTTC. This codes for CASTDSGSYNEQFF.

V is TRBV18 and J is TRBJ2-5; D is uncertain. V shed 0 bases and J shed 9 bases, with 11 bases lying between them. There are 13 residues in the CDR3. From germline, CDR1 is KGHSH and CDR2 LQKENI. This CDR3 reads CASSPPRPEPQYF. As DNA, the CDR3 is TGTGCCAGCTCACCACCCCGACCTGAGCCCCAGTACTTC.

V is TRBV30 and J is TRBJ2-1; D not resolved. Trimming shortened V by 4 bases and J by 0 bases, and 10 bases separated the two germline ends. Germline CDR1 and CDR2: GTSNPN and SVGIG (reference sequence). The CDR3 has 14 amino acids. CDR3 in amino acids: CAWTAISSYNEQFF. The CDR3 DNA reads TGTGCCTGGACAGCAATTAGCTCCTACAATGAGCAGTTCTTC.

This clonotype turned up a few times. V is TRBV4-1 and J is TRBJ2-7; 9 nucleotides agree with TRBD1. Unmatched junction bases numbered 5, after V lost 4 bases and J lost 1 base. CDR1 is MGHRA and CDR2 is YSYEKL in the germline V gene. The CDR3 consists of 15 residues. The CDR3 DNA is TGCGCCAGCAGCCCCGGGACAGGGCTTTCCTACGAGCAGTACTTC. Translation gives CASSPGTGLSYEQYF.

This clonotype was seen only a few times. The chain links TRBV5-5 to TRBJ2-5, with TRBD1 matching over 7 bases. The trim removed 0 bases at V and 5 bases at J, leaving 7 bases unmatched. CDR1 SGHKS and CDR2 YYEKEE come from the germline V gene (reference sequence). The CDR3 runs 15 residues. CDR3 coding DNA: TGTGCCAGCAGCTTGGTCGAGGGCAGGGGGGAGACCCAGTACTTC. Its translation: CASSLVEGRGETQYF.

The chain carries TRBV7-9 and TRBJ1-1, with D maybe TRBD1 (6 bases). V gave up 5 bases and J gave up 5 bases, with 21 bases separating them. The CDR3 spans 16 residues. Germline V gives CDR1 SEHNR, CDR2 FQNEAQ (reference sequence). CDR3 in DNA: TGTGCCAGCAGCAAGGGGGGGGGACGCAGGTATACTGAAGCTTTCTTT. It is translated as CASSKGGGRRYTEAFF.

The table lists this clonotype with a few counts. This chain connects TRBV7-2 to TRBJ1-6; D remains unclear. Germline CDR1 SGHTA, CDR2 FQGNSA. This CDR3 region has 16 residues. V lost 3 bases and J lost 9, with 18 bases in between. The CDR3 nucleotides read TGTGCCAGCAGCTTCTTAGGCCGTATGGTGGGTTCACCCCTCCACTTT. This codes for CASSFLGRMVGSPLHF.

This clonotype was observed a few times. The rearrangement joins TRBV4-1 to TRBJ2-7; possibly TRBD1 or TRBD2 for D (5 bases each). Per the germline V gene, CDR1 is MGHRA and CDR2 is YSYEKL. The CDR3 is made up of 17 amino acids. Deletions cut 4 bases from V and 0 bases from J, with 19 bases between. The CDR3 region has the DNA TGCGCCAGCAGCCCCTCGTCGTGGCAGGGAGCCTCCTACGAGCAGTACTTC. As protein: CASSPSSWQGASYEQYF.

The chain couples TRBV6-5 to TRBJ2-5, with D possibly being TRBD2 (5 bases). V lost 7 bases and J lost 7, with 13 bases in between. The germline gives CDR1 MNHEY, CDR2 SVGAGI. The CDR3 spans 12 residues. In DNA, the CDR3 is TGTGCCAGCAATAAAAAACGGGGGACCCAGTACTTC. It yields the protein CASNKKRGTQYF.

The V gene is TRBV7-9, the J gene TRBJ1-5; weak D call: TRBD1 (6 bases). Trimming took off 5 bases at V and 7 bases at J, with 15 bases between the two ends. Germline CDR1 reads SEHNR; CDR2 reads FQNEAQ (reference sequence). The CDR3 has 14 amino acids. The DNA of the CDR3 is TGTGCCAGCAGCGCTCGACAGGACGGGCAGCCCCAGCATTTT. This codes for CASSARQDGQPQHF. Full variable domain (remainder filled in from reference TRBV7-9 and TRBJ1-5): DTGVSQNPRHKITKRGQNVTFRCDPISEHNRLYWYRQTLGQGPEFLTYFQNEAQLEKSRLLSDRFSAERPKGSFSTLEIQRTEQGDSAMYLCASSARQDGQPQHFGDGTRLSIL.

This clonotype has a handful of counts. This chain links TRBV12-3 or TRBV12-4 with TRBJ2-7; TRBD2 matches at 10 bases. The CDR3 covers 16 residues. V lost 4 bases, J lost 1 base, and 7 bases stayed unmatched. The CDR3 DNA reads TGTGCCAGCAGTTCGCCGGGACTAGCGTCTTCCTACGAGCAGTACTTC. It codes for CASSSPGLASSYEQYF.

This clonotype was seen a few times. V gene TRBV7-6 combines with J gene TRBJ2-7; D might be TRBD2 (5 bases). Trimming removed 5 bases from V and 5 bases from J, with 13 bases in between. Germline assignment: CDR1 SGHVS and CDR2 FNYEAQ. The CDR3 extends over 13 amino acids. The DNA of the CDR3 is TGTGCCAGCAGCACAACTAGTTCCCACGAGCAGTACTTC. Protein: CASSTTSSHEQYF.

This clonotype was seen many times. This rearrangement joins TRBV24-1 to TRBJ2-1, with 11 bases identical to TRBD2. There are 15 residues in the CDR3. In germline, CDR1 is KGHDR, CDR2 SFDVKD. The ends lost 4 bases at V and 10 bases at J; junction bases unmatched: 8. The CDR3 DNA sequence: TGTGCCACCAGTGACAAGGGACTAGCGGTTTGGGAGCAGTTCTTC. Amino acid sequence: CATSDKGLAVWEQFF.

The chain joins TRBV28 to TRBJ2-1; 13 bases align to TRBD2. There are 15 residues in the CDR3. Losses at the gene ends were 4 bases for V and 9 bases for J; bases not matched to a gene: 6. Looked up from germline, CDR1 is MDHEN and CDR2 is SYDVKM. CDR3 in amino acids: CASSSGTSGAIEQFF. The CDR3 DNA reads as TGTGCCAGCAGTTCAGGGACTAGCGGGGCAATTGAGCAGTTCTTC.

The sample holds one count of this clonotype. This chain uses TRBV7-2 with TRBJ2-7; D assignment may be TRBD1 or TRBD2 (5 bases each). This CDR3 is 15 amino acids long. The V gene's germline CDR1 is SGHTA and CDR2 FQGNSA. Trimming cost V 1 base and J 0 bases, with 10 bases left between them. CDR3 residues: CASSLVPGTSYEQYF. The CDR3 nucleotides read TGTGCCAGCAGCTTAGTCCCAGGGACCTCCTACGAGCAGTACTTC.

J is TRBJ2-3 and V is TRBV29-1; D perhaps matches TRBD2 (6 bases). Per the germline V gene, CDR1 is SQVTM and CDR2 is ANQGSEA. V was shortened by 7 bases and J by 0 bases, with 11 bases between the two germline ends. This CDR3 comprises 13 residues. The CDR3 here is CSGRGSSTDTQYF. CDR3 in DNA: TGCAGCGGACGGGGGTCTAGCACAGATACGCAGTATTTT.

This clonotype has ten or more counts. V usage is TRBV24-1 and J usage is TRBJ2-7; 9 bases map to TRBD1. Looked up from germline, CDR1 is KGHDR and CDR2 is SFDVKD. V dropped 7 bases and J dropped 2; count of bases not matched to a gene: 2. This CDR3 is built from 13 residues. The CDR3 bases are TGTGCCACCAGCGGGACAGGGACCTACGAGCAGTACTTC. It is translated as CATSGTGTYEQYF.

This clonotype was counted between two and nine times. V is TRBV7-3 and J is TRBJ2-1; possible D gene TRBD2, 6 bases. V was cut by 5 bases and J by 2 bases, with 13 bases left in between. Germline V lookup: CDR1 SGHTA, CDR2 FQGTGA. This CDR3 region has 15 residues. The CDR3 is CASSRTGLTYNEQFF. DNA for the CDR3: TGTGCCAGCAGCCGAACGGGACTGACCTACAATGAGCAGTTCTTC.

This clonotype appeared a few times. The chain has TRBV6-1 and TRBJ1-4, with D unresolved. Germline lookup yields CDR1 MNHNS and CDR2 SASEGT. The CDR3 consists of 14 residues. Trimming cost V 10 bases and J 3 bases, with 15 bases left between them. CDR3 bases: TGTGCCACCCAATACGAAGGGTCTAATGAAAAACTGTTTTTT. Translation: CATQYEGSNEKLFF.

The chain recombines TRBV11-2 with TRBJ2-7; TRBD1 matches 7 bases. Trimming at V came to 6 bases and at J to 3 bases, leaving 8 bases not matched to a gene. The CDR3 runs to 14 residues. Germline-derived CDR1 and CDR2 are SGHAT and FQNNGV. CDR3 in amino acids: CASRRPGQNYEQYF. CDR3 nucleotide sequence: TGTGCCAGCAGGCGACCGGGACAGAACTACGAGCAGTACTTC.

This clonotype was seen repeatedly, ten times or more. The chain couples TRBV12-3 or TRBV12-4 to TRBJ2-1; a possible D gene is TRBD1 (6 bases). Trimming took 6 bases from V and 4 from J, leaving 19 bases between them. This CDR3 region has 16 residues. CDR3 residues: CASRTDRILDYNEQFF. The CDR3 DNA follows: TGTGCCAGCAGAACCGACAGGATTCTTGATTACAATGAGCAGTTCTTC.

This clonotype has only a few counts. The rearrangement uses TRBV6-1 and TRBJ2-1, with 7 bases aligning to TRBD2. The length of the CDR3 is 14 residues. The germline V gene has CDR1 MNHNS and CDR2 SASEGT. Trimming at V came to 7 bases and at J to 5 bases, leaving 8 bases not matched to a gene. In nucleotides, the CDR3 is TGTGCCAGCATCCTCCTAGCGGCAGACAATGAGCAGTTCTTC. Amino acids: CASILLAADNEQFF.

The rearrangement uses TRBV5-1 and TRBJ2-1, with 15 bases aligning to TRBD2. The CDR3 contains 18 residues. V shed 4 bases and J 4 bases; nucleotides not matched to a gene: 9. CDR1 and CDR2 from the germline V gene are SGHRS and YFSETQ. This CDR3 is CASSPRTSGRAFYNEQFF. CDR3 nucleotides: TGCGCCAGCAGCCCCCGGACTAGCGGGAGGGCCTTTTACAATGAGCAGTTCTTC.